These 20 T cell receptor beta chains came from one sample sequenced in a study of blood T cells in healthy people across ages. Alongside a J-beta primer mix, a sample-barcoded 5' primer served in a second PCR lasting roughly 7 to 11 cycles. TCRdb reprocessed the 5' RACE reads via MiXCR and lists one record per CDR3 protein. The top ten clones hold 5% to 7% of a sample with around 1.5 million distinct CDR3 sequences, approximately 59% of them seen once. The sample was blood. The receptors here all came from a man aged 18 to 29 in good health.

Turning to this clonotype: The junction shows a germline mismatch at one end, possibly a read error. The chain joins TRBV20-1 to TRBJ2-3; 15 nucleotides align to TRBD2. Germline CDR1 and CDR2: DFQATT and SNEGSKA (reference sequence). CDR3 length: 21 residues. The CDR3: CSASPPGLAGGPLTSTDTQNF. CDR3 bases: TGCAGTGCTAGTCCTCCGGGACTAGCGGGGGGACCCCTAACTAGCACAGATACGCAGAATTTT.

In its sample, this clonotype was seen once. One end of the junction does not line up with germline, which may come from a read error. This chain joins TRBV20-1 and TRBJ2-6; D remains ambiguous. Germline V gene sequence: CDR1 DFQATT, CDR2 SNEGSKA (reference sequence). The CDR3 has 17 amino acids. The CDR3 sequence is CSARDSHGVAGANVLTF. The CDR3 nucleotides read TGCAGTGCTAGAGATTCCCATGGGGTCGCTGGCGCCAACGTCCTGACTTTC.

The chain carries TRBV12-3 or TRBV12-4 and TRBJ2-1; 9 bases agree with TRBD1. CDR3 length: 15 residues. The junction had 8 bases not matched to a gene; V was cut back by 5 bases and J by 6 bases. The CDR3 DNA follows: TGTGCCAGCAGTACCAGGGGACAGGGAGTCAATGAGCAGTTCTTC. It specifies CASSTRGQGVNEQFF.

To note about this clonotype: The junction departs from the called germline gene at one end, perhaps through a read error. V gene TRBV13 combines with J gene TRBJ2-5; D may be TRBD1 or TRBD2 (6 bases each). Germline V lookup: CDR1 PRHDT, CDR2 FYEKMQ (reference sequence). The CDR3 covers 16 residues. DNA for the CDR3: TGTGCCGGCAGCTTAAGGGGAGACGGGGGCCGAGAGACCCAGTCCTTC. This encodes CAGSLRGDGGRETQSF.

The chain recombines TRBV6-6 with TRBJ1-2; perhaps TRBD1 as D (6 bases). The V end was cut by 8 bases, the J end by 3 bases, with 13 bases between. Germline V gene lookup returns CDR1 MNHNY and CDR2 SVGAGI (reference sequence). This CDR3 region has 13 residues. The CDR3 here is CASLQGSDYGYTF. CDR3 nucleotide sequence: TGTGCCAGCTTACAGGGTTCTGACTATGGCTACACCTTC.

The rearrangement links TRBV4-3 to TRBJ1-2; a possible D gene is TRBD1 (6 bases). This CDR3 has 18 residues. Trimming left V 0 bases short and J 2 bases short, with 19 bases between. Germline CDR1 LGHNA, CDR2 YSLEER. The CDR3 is CASSQDGEGGLANYGYTF. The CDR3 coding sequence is TGCGCCAGCAGCCAAGATGGCGAGGGGGGGCTGGCAAACTATGGCTACACCTTC.

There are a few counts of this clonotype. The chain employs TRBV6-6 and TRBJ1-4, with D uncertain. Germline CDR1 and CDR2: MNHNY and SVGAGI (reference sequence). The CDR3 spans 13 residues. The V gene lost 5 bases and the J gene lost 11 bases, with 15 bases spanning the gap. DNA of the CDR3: TGTGCCAGCAGTCCCCACCCTCTTCACAAACTGTTTTTT. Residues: CASSPHPLHKLFF.

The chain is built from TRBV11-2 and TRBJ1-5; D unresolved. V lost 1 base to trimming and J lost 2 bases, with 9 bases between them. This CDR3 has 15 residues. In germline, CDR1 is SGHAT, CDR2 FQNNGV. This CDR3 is CASSLGAEGNQPQHF. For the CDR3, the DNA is TGTGCCAGCAGCTTAGGCGCGGAAGGCAATCAGCCCCAGCATTTT.

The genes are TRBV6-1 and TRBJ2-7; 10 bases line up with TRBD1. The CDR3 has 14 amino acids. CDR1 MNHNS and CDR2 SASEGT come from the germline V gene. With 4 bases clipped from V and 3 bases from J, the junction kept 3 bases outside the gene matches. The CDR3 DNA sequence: TGTGCCAGCAGTGCGACAGGGGGCAACTACGAGCAGTACTTC. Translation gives CASSATGGNYEQYF.

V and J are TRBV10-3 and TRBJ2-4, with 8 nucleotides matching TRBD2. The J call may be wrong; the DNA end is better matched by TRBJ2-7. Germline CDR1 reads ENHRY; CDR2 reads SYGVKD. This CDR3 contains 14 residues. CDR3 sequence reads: CAIRVARGAYEQYF. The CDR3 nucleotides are TGTGCCATCAGGGTGGCGCGGGGGGCCTACGAGCAGTACTTC.

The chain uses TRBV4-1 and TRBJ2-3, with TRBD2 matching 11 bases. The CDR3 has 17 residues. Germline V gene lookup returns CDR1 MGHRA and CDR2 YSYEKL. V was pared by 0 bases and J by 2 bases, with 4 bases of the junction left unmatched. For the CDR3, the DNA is TGCGCCAGCAGCCAAGAGGCTAGCGGGGGGTACACAGATACGCAGTATTTT. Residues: CASSQEASGGYTDTQYF.

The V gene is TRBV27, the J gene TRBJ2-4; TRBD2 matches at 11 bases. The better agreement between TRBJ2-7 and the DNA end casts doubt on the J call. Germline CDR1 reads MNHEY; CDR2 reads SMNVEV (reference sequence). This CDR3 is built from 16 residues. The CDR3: CASSSSLAGGTCEQYF. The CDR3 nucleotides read TGTGCCAGCAGTTCGTCCTTAGCGGGGGGGACCTGCGAGCAGTACTTC.

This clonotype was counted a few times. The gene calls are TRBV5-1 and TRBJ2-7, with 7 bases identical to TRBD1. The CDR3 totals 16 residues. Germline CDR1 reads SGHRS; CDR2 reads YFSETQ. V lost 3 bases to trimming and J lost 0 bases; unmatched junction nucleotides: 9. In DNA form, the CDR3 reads TGCGCCAGCAGCTGGGACACAGGGGCCAACTCCTACGAGCAGTACTTC. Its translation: CASSWDTGANSYEQYF.

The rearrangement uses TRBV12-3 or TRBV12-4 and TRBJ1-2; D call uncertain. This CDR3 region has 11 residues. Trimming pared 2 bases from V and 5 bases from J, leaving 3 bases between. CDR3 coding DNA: TGTGCCAGCAGTTTACGGTATGGCTACACCTTC. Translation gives CASSLRYGYTF.

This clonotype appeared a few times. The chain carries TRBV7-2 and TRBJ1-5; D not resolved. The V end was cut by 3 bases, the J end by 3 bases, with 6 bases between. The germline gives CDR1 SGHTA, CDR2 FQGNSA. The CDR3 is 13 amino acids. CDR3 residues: CASSFSTNQPQHF. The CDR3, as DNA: TGTGCCAGCAGCTTCAGTACCAATCAGCCCCAGCATTTT.

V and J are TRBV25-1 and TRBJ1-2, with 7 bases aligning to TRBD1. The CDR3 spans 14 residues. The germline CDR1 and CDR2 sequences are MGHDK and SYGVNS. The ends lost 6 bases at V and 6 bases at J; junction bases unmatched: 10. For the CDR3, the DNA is TGTGCCAGCAGCCCAGACAGGGCCCTACATGGCTACACCTTC. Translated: CASSPDRALHGYTF.

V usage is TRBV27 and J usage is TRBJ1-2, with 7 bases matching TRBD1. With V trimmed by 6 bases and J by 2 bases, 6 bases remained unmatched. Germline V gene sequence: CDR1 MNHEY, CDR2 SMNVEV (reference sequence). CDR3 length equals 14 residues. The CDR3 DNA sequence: TGTGCCAGCAGACCGGGACAGTCGAACTATGGCTACACCTTC. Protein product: CASRPGQSNYGYTF.

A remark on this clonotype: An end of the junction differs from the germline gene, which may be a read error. In DNA, the CDR3 is TGTGCCGGCAGCCTATTATGGATGGACCAGGGACAGCCGATCTATGGCTACACCTTC. Protein product: CAGSLLWMDQGQPIYGYTF. This chain uses TRBV11-1 with TRBJ1-2, with 7 bases that match TRBD1. This CDR3 is built from 19 residues. Germline loops: CDR1 SGHAT, CDR2 FQDESV (reference sequence).

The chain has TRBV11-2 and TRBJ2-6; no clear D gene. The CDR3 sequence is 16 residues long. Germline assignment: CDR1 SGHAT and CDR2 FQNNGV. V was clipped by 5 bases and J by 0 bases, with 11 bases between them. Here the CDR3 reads CASSQGFSSGANVLTF. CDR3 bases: TGTGCCAGCAGCCAAGGGTTTAGCTCTGGGGCCAACGTCCTGACTTTC. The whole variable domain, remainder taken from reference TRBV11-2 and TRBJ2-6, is EAGVAQSPRYKIIEKRQSVAFWCNPISGHATLYWYQQILGQGPKLLIQFQNNGVVDDSQLPKDRFSAERLKGVDSTLKIQPAKLEDSAVYLCASSQGFSSGANVLTFGAGSRLTVL.

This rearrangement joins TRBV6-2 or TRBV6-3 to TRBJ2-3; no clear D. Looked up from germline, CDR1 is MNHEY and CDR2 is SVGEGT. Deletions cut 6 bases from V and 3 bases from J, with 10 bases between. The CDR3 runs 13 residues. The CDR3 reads CASSRPFTDTQYF. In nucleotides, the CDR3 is TGTGCCAGCAGCCGGCCATTTACAGATACGCAGTATTTT.